The 27 T cell receptor beta chains below were found in one sample sequenced in a study of cytomegalovirus exposure and HLA in healthy donors. The PCR employed 60 Vbeta primers together with 13 Jbeta primers. Repertoires were generated with immunoSEQ multiplex PCR, while TCRdb's copy carries only in-frame clones and drops some. The sample has 210,000 or so clones, around 80% seen once; the top ten hold around 15%. The sequenced sample consisted of PBMCs. The receptor set was obtained from a man aged 35 to 55 in good health and CMV-seronegative.

This clone appeared a single time. CDR3 coding DNA: TGTGCCAGCAGCTTAGAGGGAAGAGTAAAAAATGAGCAGTTCTTC. It encodes CASSLEGRVKNEQFF. The chain couples TRBV5-4 to TRBJ2-1; D is possibly TRBD2 (5 bases). The CDR3 contains 15 residues. Germline V gives CDR1 SGHNT, CDR2 YYREEE (reference sequence). V dropped 2 bases and J dropped 7 bases, with 16 bases sitting between them.

The chain has TRBV5-4 and TRBJ2-3; 11 bases match TRBD2. The CDR3 is 15 residues long. Germline CDR1 reads SGHNT; CDR2 reads YYREEE (reference sequence). J gave up 7 bases and V 3 bases, and 7 bases lay outside the gene matches. The CDR3 sequence is CASSSGLAEGNTQYF. CDR3 nucleotide sequence: TGTGCCAGCAGCTCGGGACTAGCGGAGGGAAATACGCAGTATTTT.

The gene calls are TRBV6-5 and TRBJ2-6; no definite D call. The ends were cut back, 6 bases at V and 3 bases at J, with 9 bases in the middle. This CDR3 is built from 14 residues. Germline CDR1 reads MNHEY; CDR2 reads SVGAGI. In DNA, the CDR3 is TGTGCCAGCAGGGCAGGAATTGGGGCCAACGTCCTGACTTTC. Amino acid sequence: CASRAGIGANVLTF.

This rearrangement joins TRBV5-1 to TRBJ2-3; 7 nucleotides line up with TRBD1. This CDR3 comprises 14 residues. Germline CDR1 SGHRS, CDR2 YFSETQ. V gave up 3 bases and J gave up 3 bases; unmatched junction bases: 4. The CDR3 region is CASSWDRNTDTQYF. DNA for the CDR3: TGCGCCAGCAGCTGGGACAGAAATACAGATACGCAGTATTTT.

This rearrangement joins TRBV4-3 to TRBJ1-2; weak D call: TRBD1 (6 bases). Per germline, CDR1 LGHNA and CDR2 YSLEER. The V and J ends lost 4 bases and 6 bases respectively, with 18 bases between them. The CDR3 is made up of 15 amino acids. The CDR3 DNA reads as TGCGCCAGCAGCCTACGGGACACCTCCAGCCATGGCTACACCTTC. Protein: CASSLRDTSSHGYTF.

As regards this clone: The identical CDR3 is also encoded by other nucleotide sequences in the sample. This chain joins TRBV19 and TRBJ1-2; 7 nucleotides align to TRBD1. Germline CDR1 LNHDA, CDR2 SQIVND (reference sequence). The CDR3 has 14 residues. The V segment lost 4 bases and the J segment 4 bases; nucleotides outside the gene matches: 6. CDR3 DNA sequence: TGTGCCAGTAGTAGACAGGGATCAAGCTATGGCTACACCTTC. It codes for CASSRQGSSYGYTF. The complete variable domain, with remaining parts taken from reference TRBV19 and TRBJ1-2, reads DGGITQSPKYLFRKEGQNVTLSCEQNLNHDAMYWYRQDPGQGLRLIYYSQIVNDFQKGDIAEGYSVSREKKESFPLTVTSAQKNPTAFYLCASSRQGSSYGYTFGSGTRLTVV.

The V call is TRBV10-3, the J call TRBJ2-2, with D possibly being TRBD1 (6 bases). This CDR3 spans 16 amino acids. Trimming pared 3 bases from V and 4 bases from J, leaving 15 bases between. The germline CDR1 and CDR2 sequences are ENHRY and SYGVKD. In DNA, the CDR3 is TGTGCCATCAGTGAAGTTCAGGGGATCAGCACCGGGGAGCTGTTTTTT. It is translated as CAISEVQGISTGELFF.

This clone was counted many times. CDR3: CASSLRLVGEQFF. For the CDR3, the DNA is TGTGCCAGCAGCTTACGGCTAGTGGGTGAGCAGTTCTTC. J is TRBJ2-1 and V is TRBV13; no definite D call. Trimming took 2 bases from V and 9 from J, leaving 11 bases between them. Germline lookup yields CDR1 PRHDT and CDR2 FYEKMQ (reference sequence). There are 13 residues in the CDR3.

As concerns this clone: The CDR3 does not close with the conserved phenylalanine or tryptophan, likely indicating a read error. This CDR3 is CASSLVHRAHYGYTL. The CDR3 coding sequence is TGCGCCAGCAGCTTGGTCCACAGGGCCCACTATGGCTACACCCTC. The chain employs TRBV5-1 and TRBJ1-2; D possibly corresponds to TRBD1 (6 bases). CDR3 length: 15 amino acids. V shed 0 bases and J shed 3 bases, with 12 bases lying between them. Germline lookup yields CDR1 SGHRS and CDR2 YFSETQ.

V and J are TRBV10-3 and TRBJ2-1; TRBD2 is a possible D gene (6 bases). The V gene lost 4 bases and the J gene lost 6 bases, with 7 bases spanning the gap. The CDR3 covers 12 residues. Germline CDR1 ENHRY, CDR2 SYGVKD. CDR3 DNA sequence: TGTGCCATCAGTGCAGCGGGCAATGAGCAGTTCTTC. Amino acids: CAISAAGNEQFF.

The chain is built from TRBV7-2 and TRBJ1-1, with D unresolved. The V gene lost 3 bases and the J gene lost 0 bases, with 8 bases spanning the gap. Germline CDR1 SGHTA, CDR2 FQGNSA. CDR3 length: 14 amino acids. The CDR3 DNA is TGTGCCAGCAGCTTCGGTCGGTTGAACACTGAAGCTTTCTTT. Encoded protein: CASSFGRLNTEAFF.

V and J are TRBV9 and TRBJ2-1, with 7 bases matching TRBD1. The CDR3 runs to 15 residues. V lost 3 bases, J lost 3 bases, and 6 bases stayed unmatched. The V gene's germline CDR1 is SGDLS and CDR2 YYNGEE. CDR3 in amino acids: CASSEGQSNYNEQFF. The CDR3 coding sequence is TGTGCCAGCAGCGAGGGACAGTCCAACTACAATGAGCAGTTCTTC.

V gene TRBV10-2 combines with J gene TRBJ2-7; TRBD2 agrees at 8 bases. The V gene end was trimmed by 5 bases and the J gene end by 3 bases; junction bases not matched to a gene: 6. This CDR3 region has 14 residues. CDR1 and CDR2 from the germline V gene are WSHSY and SAAADI. The CDR3 spells CASSSSGGVYEQYF. CDR3 sequence (DNA): TGCGCCAGCAGTTCCAGCGGGGGAGTCTACGAGCAGTACTTC.

This chain joins TRBV7-9 and TRBJ2-4; 7 bases map to TRBD2. CDR1 and CDR2 (germline): SEHNR, FQNEAQ (reference sequence). V lost 3 bases, J lost 1 base, and 3 bases stayed unmatched. The CDR3 runs to 15 residues. CDR3 in amino acids: CASSLAGGAKNIQYF. CDR3 in DNA: TGTGCCAGCAGCTTGGCCGGGGGGGCCAAAAACATTCAGTACTTC.

This chain uses TRBV4-1 with TRBJ2-1, with TRBD2 matching 13 bases. The CDR3 consists of 20 residues. From germline, CDR1 is MGHRA and CDR2 YSYEKL. Unmatched junction bases numbered 9, after V lost 1 base and J lost 0 bases. CDR3 DNA: TGCGCCAGCAGCCAAGGCCCCGGGACTAGCGGGGAGAGCTCCTACAATGAGCAGTTCTTC. Its protein product is CASSQGPGTSGESSYNEQFF.

The V and J genes are TRBV7-2 and TRBJ1-1, with D possibly matching TRBD1 (6 bases). This CDR3 is built from 14 residues. Germline assignment: CDR1 SGHTA and CDR2 FQGNSA. Trimming shortened V by 5 bases and J by 3 bases, and 13 bases separated the two germline ends. For the CDR3, the DNA is TGTGCCAGCAGCGAGCGACAGGACTACACTGAAGCTTTCTTT. This encodes CASSERQDYTEAFF.

The chain employs TRBV11-2 and TRBJ2-2; D gene unclear. The CDR3 has 14 residues. Germline CDR1 is SGHAT and CDR2 is FQNNGV. V lost 1 base and J lost 6, with 9 bases in between. The CDR3 sequence is CASSLGRLSGELFF. The CDR3 DNA is TGTGCCAGCAGCTTAGGGCGGTTGTCCGGGGAGCTGTTTTTT. The full variable domain, rest sourced from reference TRBV11-2 and TRBJ2-2, is EAGVAQSPRYKIIEKRQSVAFWCNPISGHATLYWYQQILGQGPKLLIQFQNNGVVDDSQLPKDRFSAERLKGVDSTLKIQPAKLEDSAVYLCASSLGRLSGELFFGEGSRLTVL.

The V and J genes are TRBV23-1 and TRBJ1-2; the D is unclear. TRBV23-1 is an ORF, and what it does is uncertain. This CDR3 comprises 17 residues. Trimming cost V 0 bases and J 7 bases, with 21 bases left between them. As DNA, the CDR3 is TGCGCCAGCAGTCAATCTCACGGTTATTCTAGCGTTTGTGGCTACACCTTC. Its translation: CASSQSHGYSSVCGYTF.

This chain joins TRBV5-4 and TRBJ2-7; no clear D. CDR3 size: 12 residues. The germline V gene encodes CDR1 SGHNT and CDR2 YYREEE (reference sequence). With 0 bases removed from V and 6 bases from J, the gap between germline ends came to 7 bases. DNA of the CDR3: TGTGCCAGCAGCTTGGATCTCCTCGAGCAGTACTTC. This encodes CASSLDLLEQYF. Looking up the rest from reference TRBV5-4 and TRBJ2-7 gives the full variable domain: ETGVTQSPTHLIKTRGQQVTLRCSSQSGHNTVSWYQQALGQGPQFIFQYYREEENGRGNFPPRFSGLQFPNYSSELNVNALELDDSALYLCASSLDLLEQYFGPGTRLTVT.

This chain connects TRBV10-1 to TRBJ2-5, with D possibly matching TRBD2 (6 bases). Germline loops: CDR1 WNHNN, CDR2 SYGVQD (reference sequence). V lost 3 bases to trimming and J lost 2 bases, with 13 bases between them. The CDR3 runs 15 residues. The CDR3 here is CASSDYPGAQETQYF. The CDR3 DNA reads TGCGCCAGCAGTGATTACCCGGGAGCACAAGAGACCCAGTACTTC.

This clone turned up a few times. The J gene is TRBJ2-7, the V gene TRBV19; D remains ambiguous. This CDR3 comprises 14 residues. Deletions cut 5 bases from V and 4 bases from J, with 15 bases between. From germline, CDR1 is LNHDA and CDR2 SQIVND (reference sequence). The CDR3 sequence: CASSRAFAYYEQYF. CDR3 nucleotides: TGTGCCAGTAGTCGCGCTTTTGCCTATTACGAGCAGTACTTC.

This clone has more than one count but fewer than ten. The chain has TRBV6-5 and TRBJ1-1; no clear D gene. The CDR3 runs 13 residues. V was cut by 7 bases and J by 1 base, with 10 bases left in between. CDR1 and CDR2 from the germline V gene are MNHEY and SVGAGI. CDR3 coding DNA: TGTGCCAGCACTGGAGCCCCGAACACTGAAGCTTTCTTT. Translating it yields CASTGAPNTEAFF.

The V call is TRBV4-1, the J call TRBJ1-5; weak D call: TRBD1 (5 bases). This CDR3 comprises 17 residues. With 0 bases removed from V and 0 bases from J, the gap between germline ends came to 12 bases. The germline V gene has CDR1 MGHRA and CDR2 YSYEKL. Here the CDR3 reads CASSQEATVISNQPQHF. The CDR3, as DNA: TGCGCCAGCAGCCAAGAAGCGACAGTGATTAGCAATCAGCCCCAGCATTTT.

The rearrangement uses TRBV21-1 and TRBJ2-1; TRBD2 reflects the table's D call only, with no check against the DNA. TRBV21-1 is a documented pseudogene. The CDR3 contains 17 residues. The chain's CDR3 is CASRGLAAKGAYNEQFF. The CDR3 DNA sequence: TGTGCCAGCAGGGGACTAGCGGCCAAGGGGGCCTACAATGAGCAGTTCTTC.

CDR3 region: CAWSERTVRGEQYF. CDR3 bases: TGTGCCTGGAGTGAAAGGACAGTCCGGGGCGAGCAGTACTTC. The chain uses TRBV30 and TRBJ2-5; weak D call: TRBD1 (6 bases). The J call may be mistaken, given a closer DNA end match to TRBJ2-7. Germline assignment: CDR1 GTSNPN and CDR2 SVGIG (reference sequence). The CDR3 is 14 residues long.

A remark on this clone: Other DNA sequences within the sample encode an identical CDR3. The genes are TRBV7-2 and TRBJ2-3, with D perhaps matching TRBD1 (6 bases). CDR1 is SGHTA, CDR2 FQGNSA, per germline. The CDR3 sequence is 12 residues long. V lost 5 bases and J 9 bases, leaving 12 bases between the germline ends. The CDR3 DNA is TGTGCCAGCAGCCCTCAGGGGAACACGCAGTATTTT. Encoded protein: CASSPQGNTQYF.

A word on this clone: The junction departs from the called germline gene at one end, perhaps through a read error. The chain carries TRBV7-9 and TRBJ1-5, with 10 bases matching TRBD1. CDR1 SEHNR and CDR2 FQNEAQ come from the germline V gene (reference sequence). This CDR3 has 15 amino acids. The CDR3 loop is CSSSSGQGSNQPQHF. The CDR3 DNA reads as TGTTCCAGCAGCTCGGGACAGGGGAGCAATCAGCCCCAGCATTTT.